These T cell receptor beta chains were read from a single sample in a study of T cells after yellow fever vaccination. TCRdb ran MiXCR on the 5' RACE reads and lists one entry per CDR3 protein. The repertoire holds under 300,000 distinct CDR3 sequences, with 10% to 15% as singletons. The sample here was CD4+ T cells sorted from PBMCs, taken 45 days after the yellow fever booster vaccination. The receptors here all came from a man younger than 40 who received the YFV17D yellow fever vaccine. The CDR3 runs from the conserved cysteine through the conserved F or W. D genes are given only for firm matches. Clone size is given for some rows only: seen once, a few or many times, or a class if the clone is expanded.

TRBJ2-1 | TRBD2 | . | TRBV5-1 | CASSQGPGLAGGLGEQFF | TGCGCCAGCAGCCAAGGGCCGGGACTAGCGGGAGGGCTCGGTGAGCAGTTCTTC
TRBJ2-5 | TRBD2 | few | TRBV9 | CASTNQGLAVETQYF | TGTGCCAGCACCAACCAGGGACTAGCTGTTGAGACCCAGTACTTC
TRBJ2-1 | . | many | TRBV15 | CATSLPGPRLSNEQFF | TGTGCCACCAGCCTTCCCGGCCCCCGCCTCTCCAATGAGCAGTTCTTC
TRBJ2-7 | TRBD2 | few | TRBV7-7 | CASSCAGLAADYEQYF | TGTGCCAGCAGCTGCGCCGGACTAGCGGCCGACTACGAGCAGTACTTC
TRBJ1-1 | . | few | TRBV29-1 | CTGQHMNTEAFF | TGCACAGGACAGCACATGAACACTGAAGCTTTCTTT
TRBJ2-3 | TRBD2 | few | TRBV12-3/TRBV12-4 | CASSLLFSGRYTDTQYF | TGTGCCAGCAGTTTACTTTTCAGCGGGAGATATACAGATACGCAGTATTTT
TRBJ2-1 | TRBD2 | . | TRBV3-1 | CASSQQRETLNEQFF | TGTGCCAGCAGCCAACAGCGGGAGACTTTAAATGAGCAGTTCTTC
TRBJ2-2 | TRBD1 | many | TRBV20-1 | CSALHRGQAGELFF | TGCAGTGCTCTACACAGGGGGCAGGCCGGGGAGCTGTTTTTT
TRBJ1-5 | . | many | TRBV7-9 | CASSLGVEQPQHF | TGTGCCAGCAGCTTAGGGGTCGAGCAGCCCCAGCATTTT
TRBJ2-7 | . | . | TRBV21-1 | CASSRKQGGRRYEQYF | TGTGCCAGCAGCCGAAAGCAAGGGGGCCGACGGTACGAGCAGTACTTC
TRBJ1-2 | . | . | TRBV7-2 | CASSSGPSYTF | TGTGCCAGCAGCTCCGGGCCAAGCTACACCTTC
TRBJ2-2 | . | many | TRBV4-2 | CASSQGQNTGELFF | TGCGCCAGCAGCCAAGGACAGAATACCGGGGAGCTGTTTTTT
TRBJ2-1 | . | . | TRBV20-1 | CSARDADRINEQFF | TGCAGTGCTAGAGATGCGGACAGAATCAATGAGCAGTTCTTC
TRBJ2-5 | TRBD1 | few | TRBV29-1 | CSVGTAFQETQYF | TGCAGCGTCGGGACAGCGTTTCAAGAGACCCAGTACTTC
TRBJ1-1 | . | . | TRBV7-2 | CASSSAGAVGRLF | TGTGCCAGCAGCTCAGCCGGGGCGGTGGGTCGTCTCTTT
TRBJ2-1 | TRBD1 | . | TRBV5-1 | CASSLPRDSKYNEQFF | TGCGCCAGCAGCTTGCCCCGGGACAGTAAATACAATGAGCAGTTCTTC
TRBJ2-1 | . | . | TRBV7-2 | CASSLRKVNEQFF | TGTGCCAGCAGCTTAAGAAAAGTGAATGAGCAGTTCTTC
TRBJ2-7 | TRBD2 | few | TRBV7-2 | CASSSGLAGDGEQYF | TGTGCCAGCAGCTCGGGACTAGCGGGAGATGGAGAGCAGTACTTC
TRBJ2-2 | . | . | TRBV18 | CAIWGATGELFF | TGTGCCATCTGGGGAGCCACCGGGGAGCTGTTTTTT
TRBJ2-1 | . | few | TRBV18 | CASSRDRPPYNEQFF | TGTGCCAGCTCACGCGACAGGCCACCCTACAATGAGCAGTTCTTC
TRBJ2-3 | . | few | TRBV20-1 | CSANRGDTDTQYF | TGCAGTGCTAACCGGGGTGACACAGATACGCAGTATTTT
TRBJ2-3 | TRBD2 | many | TRBV29-1 | CSVIIGRVTDTQYF | TGCAGCGTTATCATCGGGAGGGTCACAGATACGCAGTATTTT
TRBJ2-3 | . | once | TRBV7-2 | CGSSFQGRDTQYF | TGTGGCAGCAGCTTTCAGGGTAGAGATACGCAGTATTTT
TRBJ2-7 | TRBD2 | . | TRBV5-1 | CASSSHDSSGGYEQYF | TGCGCCAGCAGCTCGCACGACTCTAGCGGGGGCTACGAGCAGTACTTC
TRBJ2-2 | . | . | TRBV7-2 | CASSSWDGGGELFF | TGTGCCAGCAGCTCCTGGGACGGAGGGGGGGAGCTGTTTTTT
TRBJ2-3 | . | . | TRBV28 | CASSLSRLTSTDTQYF | TGTGCCAGCAGTTTATCAAGACTGACTAGCACAGATACGCAGTATTTT
TRBJ1-2 | TRBD1 | . | TRBV7-8 | CASSFARTGDYGYTF | TGTGCCAGCAGCTTCGCTCGGACAGGGGATTATGGCTACACCTTC
TRBJ2-1 | . | . | TRBV7-9 | CASSDPVGLYNEQFF | TGTGCCAGCAGCGACCCGGTTGGGCTGTACAATGAGCAGTTCTTC
TRBJ2-2 | . | few | TRBV6-2/TRBV6-3 | CASSYSLQNTGELFF | TGTGCCAGCAGTTACTCGCTTCAGAACACCGGGGAGCTGTTTTTT
TRBJ1-4 | TRBD1 | . | TRBV9 | CASSGRQGSEKLFF | TGTGCCAGCAGCGGAAGACAGGGATCGGAAAAACTGTTTTTT
TRBJ2-3 | TRBD2 | many | TRBV12-3/TRBV12-4 | CASSPRLAGGNTQYF | TGTGCCAGCAGTCCAAGACTAGCGGGAGGAAATACGCAGTATTTT
TRBJ2-7 | . | . | TRBV7-2 | CASSQGWYEQYF | TGTGCCAGCAGCCAAGGGTGGTACGAGCAGTACTTC
TRBJ2-4 | . | . | TRBV6-1 | CASSPDSAPDIQYF | TGTGCCAGCAGTCCGGACTCAGCACCGGACATTCAGTACTTC
TRBJ2-2 | TRBD1 | . | TRBV6-5 | CASTETGVPGELFF | TGTGCCAGCACCGAAACAGGGGTCCCCGGGGAGCTGTTTTTT
TRBJ1-4 | . | . | TRBV9 | CASSPHPGTGNEKLFF | TGTGCCAGCAGCCCACACCCCGGGACGGGGAATGAAAAACTGTTTTTT
TRBJ2-1 | TRBD2 | . | TRBV5-1 | CASTPLSGRASRPGSYNEQFF | TGCGCCAGCACCCCCCTTAGCGGGAGGGCCTCTCGCCCAGGGTCCTACAATGAGCAGTTCTTC
TRBJ1-2 | . | . | TRBV11-2 | CASSRDRAGYTF | TGTGCCAGCAGCCGAGATAGGGCTGGCTACACCTTC
TRBJ2-2 | . | . | TRBV7-2 | CASSSTVLGGELFF | TGTGCCAGCAGCTCGACTGTTTTAGGCGGGGAGCTGTTTTTT
TRBJ2-1 | TRBD2 | few | TRBV20-1 | CSARVAGLGDEQFF | TGCAGTGCTAGAGTAGCGGGACTAGGTGATGAGCAGTTCTTC
TRBJ2-1 | TRBD2 | few | TRBV18 | CASSRSLAGVDEQFF | TGTGCCAGCTCACGGTCACTAGCGGGAGTTGATGAGCAGTTCTTC
TRBJ2-3 | . | . | TRBV6-2/TRBV6-3 | CASTPRRTRVTDTQYF | TGTGCCAGCACCCCCCGGAGAACCCGGGTCACAGATACGCAGTATTTT
TRBJ2-2 | . | . | TRBV2 | CASIRDARWGSTGELFF | TGTGCCAGCATACGGGACGCAAGGTGGGGGTCCACCGGGGAGCTGTTTTTT
TRBJ2-2 | . | . | TRBV11-2 | CASSLRGLAPAGIGGELFF | TGTGCCAGCAGCTTAAGGGGCTTGGCCCCCGCAGGAATAGGCGGGGAGCTGTTTTTT
TRBJ2-2 | . | many | TRBV29-1 | CSVGTRQTGELFF | TGCAGCGTTGGAACCCGACAGACCGGGGAGCTGTTTTTT